The 30 T cell receptor beta chains given below trace back to one sample, sequenced in a study of beta chain features in type 1 diabetes. Expressed TCRB transcripts were sequenced, since all the RNA that had been isolated was reverse transcribed. Generated by immunoSEQ multiplex PCR, the TCRdb table keeps only in-frame clones and is missing some. The table includes about 650,000 clones, approximately 13% detected once. Their target antigens are unknown. Study-level points and caveats: Among all four CD4+ subsets, Type 1 diabetes patients had TCRB CDR3s that were moderately but significantly shorter.

Material for sequencing was naive CD4+ T cells from blood. These receptors were collected from a man younger than 45 with type 1 diabetes.

The V call is TRBV13, the J call TRBJ1-3; TRBD1 matches 8 bases. V trimming: 5 bases; J trimming: 2 bases; junction bases outside the gene matches: 2. The CDR3 spans 14 residues. Germline V gene data show CDR1 as PRHDT and CDR2 as FYEKMQ (reference sequence). The CDR3 nucleotides read TGTGCCAGCAGCCGACAGGGGCCTGGAAACACCATATATTTT. Translating gives CASSRQGPGNTIYF.

The gene calls are TRBV12-5 and TRBJ1-1; tentatively, D is TRBD1 (5 bases). The CDR3 runs 14 residues. The germline V gene encodes CDR1 LGHNT and CDR2 FRNRAP. The ends were cut back, 7 bases at V and 11 bases at J, with 23 bases in the middle. CDR3 coding DNA: TGTGCTAGTGATCCGGGACGGGAGGGGAATGGGGCTTTCTTT. Protein sequence: CASDPGREGNGAFF.

The table lists this clone with a few counts. This chain connects TRBV5-6 to TRBJ1-5, with D perhaps TRBD1 (5 bases). Trimming took 4 bases from V and 0 from J, leaving 23 bases between them. From germline, CDR1 is SGHDT and CDR2 YYEEEE. This CDR3 spans 19 amino acids. The CDR3 DNA reads as TGTGCCAGCAGCCCTGATGATTGCGGGACGCCCTATAGCAATCAGCCCCAGCATTTT. It codes for CASSPDDCGTPYSNQPQHF.

The chain employs TRBV19 and TRBJ2-5, with 7 bases aligning to TRBD1. CDR3 length: 14 residues. Looked up from germline, CDR1 is LNHDA and CDR2 is SQIVND (reference sequence). The V and J ends lost 4 bases and 5 bases, in that order; junction bases with no gene match: 7. The CDR3 protein is CASSTPTGSETQYF. The CDR3 DNA reads as TGTGCCAGTAGTACCCCGACAGGGTCCGAGACCCAGTACTTC.

The rearrangement links TRBV6-5 to TRBJ2-4; D gene ambiguous. CDR3 size: 14 residues. V was shortened by 5 bases and J by 0 bases, with 8 bases between the two germline ends. Germline CDR1 reads MNHEY; CDR2 reads SVGAGI. The CDR3 nucleotides are TGTGCCAGCAGTGACCCTCTAGCCAAAAACATTCAGTACTTC. Its protein is CASSDPLAKNIQYF.

The chain is built from TRBV28 and TRBJ2-1, with 7 positions matching TRBD2. The CDR3 contains 15 residues. The ends lost 1 base at V and 4 bases at J; junction bases unmatched: 4. The germline V gene has CDR1 MDHEN and CDR2 SYDVKM. CDR3 DNA: TGTGCCAGCAGTTTATCGCGGGGGTCTTACAATGAGCAGTTCTTC. Its translation is CASSLSRGSYNEQFF.

This chain joins TRBV7-2 and TRBJ2-7, with TRBD1 as a possible D gene (6 bases). The germline V gene has CDR1 SGHTA and CDR2 FQGNSA. V was shortened by 8 bases and J by 3 bases, with 14 bases between the two germline ends. This CDR3 spans 13 amino acids. The CDR3 protein is CASSADRLYEQYF. CDR3 bases: TGTGCCAGCTCTGCGGACAGACTCTACGAGCAGTACTTC.

This clone has more than one count but fewer than ten. CDR3 in amino acids: CASRGGTYEQYF. CDR3 nucleotide sequence: TGTGCCAGCCGGGGAGGCACCTACGAGCAGTACTTC. This chain joins TRBV21-1 and TRBJ2-7; the table's TRBD2 call for D was not verified on the DNA. TRBV21-1 constitutes a pseudogene. There are 12 residues in the CDR3.

The table lists this clone with a few counts. The same CDR3 also results from other DNA sequences found in this sample. The chain employs TRBV10-3 and TRBJ2-7; TRBD2 might be the D (6 bases). This CDR3 is 11 amino acids long. V lost 6 bases and J 4 bases, leaving 7 bases between the germline ends. Germline CDR1 reads ENHRY; CDR2 reads SYGVKD. The CDR3 DNA follows: TGTGCCATCAGCGGGAGTTACGAGCAGTACTTC. Translating it yields CAISGSYEQYF.

The rearrangement links TRBV29-1 to TRBJ1-2, with D tentatively TRBD1 (6 bases). This CDR3 has 13 residues. Trimming removed 4 bases from V and 1 base from J, with 10 bases in between. Germline V CDR1 and CDR2: SQVTM, ANQGSEA. CDR3 coding DNA: TGCAGCGTTGGCGGGGACATTAACTATGGCTACACCTTC. Its translation is CSVGGDINYGYTF.

The chain recombines TRBV5-6 with TRBJ1-5; D not resolved. CDR1 and CDR2 (germline): SGHDT, YYEEEE. The CDR3 runs to 15 residues. With 0 bases removed from V and 3 bases from J, the gap between germline ends came to 10 bases. The CDR3 reads CASSLDGGTNQPQHF. The CDR3 DNA reads TGTGCCAGCAGCTTGGATGGCGGCACCAATCAGCCCCAGCATTTT. Full variable domain (missing parts from reference TRBV5-6 and TRBJ1-5): DAGVTQSPTHLIKTRGQQVTLRCSPKSGHDTVSWYQQALGQGPQFIFQYYEEEERQRGNFPDRFSGHQFPNYSSELNVNALLLGDSALYLCASSLDGGTNQPQHFGDGTRLSIL.

This clone has only a few counts. This chain joins TRBV7-2 and TRBJ2-1; D possibly matches TRBD1 or TRBD2 (6 bases each). The CDR3 is made up of 16 amino acids. V lost 1 base to trimming and J lost 4 bases, with 14 bases between them. CDR1 is SGHTA, CDR2 FQGNSA, per germline. The CDR3 DNA is TGTGCCAGCAGCTTAGTAAGTGGGGGGCTGTACAATGAGCAGTTCTTC. It codes for CASSLVSGGLYNEQFF.

This chain joins TRBV29-1 and TRBJ1-1; D call uncertain. The germline V gene encodes CDR1 SQVTM and CDR2 ANQGSEA. This CDR3 spans 14 amino acids. Trimming removed 1 base at V and 4 bases at J, with 13 bases between. CDR3 region: CSVEVSAAGTEAFF. In nucleotides, the CDR3 is TGCAGCGTTGAAGTCTCGGCCGCCGGCACTGAAGCTTTCTTT.

The V gene is TRBV4-2, the J gene TRBJ2-1; TRBD1 or TRBD2 may be the D gene (5 bases each). V lost 1 base, J lost 3 bases, and 10 bases lay in between. The CDR3 length is 15 residues. Germline CDR1 is LGHNA and CDR2 is YNFKEQ. CDR3 nucleotides: TGTGCCAGCAGCCAAGGGGACGGGCGCTACAATGAGCAGTTCTTC. This encodes CASSQGDGRYNEQFF.

The chain uses TRBV6-5 and TRBJ2-5; possible D gene TRBD2, 5 bases. The germline CDR1 and CDR2 sequences are MNHEY and SVGAGI. Trimming removed 5 bases from V and 3 bases from J, with 10 bases in between. This CDR3 has 13 residues. The CDR3 protein is CASSRTREETQYF. In DNA, the CDR3 is TGTGCCAGCAGTCGGACTCGCGAAGAGACCCAGTACTTC.

The chain employs TRBV29-1 and TRBJ1-3; 9 bases are shared with TRBD1. The germline V gene encodes CDR1 SQVTM and CDR2 ANQGSEA. After removal of 7 bases from V and 4 bases from J, the junction contained 11 bases not matched to a gene. The CDR3 runs 15 residues. The CDR3 coding sequence is TGCAGCGCCTCGGACAGGGGCACGTCAGGAAACACCATATATTTT. Translation gives CSASDRGTSGNTIYF.

V and J are TRBV29-1 and TRBJ2-5; D might be TRBD1 (6 bases). CDR1 and CDR2 (germline): SQVTM, ANQGSEA. V gave up 8 bases and J gave up 5 bases, with 15 bases separating them. The CDR3 is 12 amino acids. CDR3 DNA sequence: TGCAGCTCAGGAGGTAGGGGGGAGACCCAGTACTTC. Its protein product is CSSGGRGETQYF.

Notes on this clone: Other DNA variants within this sample encode the same CDR3. The V call is TRBV7-9, the J call TRBJ2-2; 8 bases line up with TRBD1. The CDR3 sequence is 15 residues long. From germline, CDR1 is SEHNR and CDR2 FQNEAQ (reference sequence). V lost 4 bases to trimming and J lost 2 bases; unmatched junction nucleotides: 3. The CDR3 coding sequence is TGTGCCAGCAGCTCTGGACAGGGCAACACCGGGGAGCTGTTTTTT. Protein product: CASSSGQGNTGELFF. Looking up the rest from reference TRBV7-9 and TRBJ2-2 gives the full variable domain: DTGVSQNPRHKITKRGQNVTFRCDPISEHNRLYWYRQTLGQGPEFLTYFQNEAQLEKSRLLSDRFSAERPKGSFSTLEIQRTEQGDSAMYLCASSSGQGNTGELFFGEGSRLTVL.

This clone was recorded a few times. V and J are TRBV14 and TRBJ2-3, with D unclear. This CDR3 is 13 amino acids long. Germline V gene data show CDR1 as SGHDN and CDR2 as FVKESK. The V end lost 3 bases, the J end lost 2 bases, and 6 bases lay between the germline ends. CDR3 amino acids: CASSQANTDTQYF. In DNA form, the CDR3 reads TGTGCCAGCAGCCAGGCAAACACAGATACGCAGTATTTT.

This clone was seen many times. The chain recombines TRBV7-9 with TRBJ2-4; unclear D gene. Between the trimmed V and J ends, which lost 5 bases and 1 base, there was a span of 9 bases. The CDR3 sequence is 14 residues long. CDR1 is SEHNR, CDR2 FQNEAQ, per germline (reference sequence). This chain's CDR3 is CASSTDGAKNIQYF. The CDR3 DNA reads TGTGCCAGCAGCACGGACGGCGCCAAAAACATTCAGTACTTC.

The V gene is TRBV9, the J gene TRBJ1-1; 7 bases are shared with TRBD1. The CDR3 contains 13 residues. Germline CDR1 reads SGDLS; CDR2 reads YYNGEE. V lost 3 bases to trimming and J lost 4 bases; unmatched junction nucleotides: 3. Written as DNA, the CDR3 is TGTGCCAGCAGCGCGCAGGGGGGCACTGAAGCTTTCTTT. The encoded protein is CASSAQGGTEAFF.

As DNA, the CDR3 is TGCGCCAGCAGCCAAGATGCCCGCCAGAATATTAACTACGAGCAGTACTTC. This codes for CASSQDARQNINYEQYF. This rearrangement joins TRBV4-3 to TRBJ2-7; D gene uncertain. Germline V gives CDR1 LGHNA, CDR2 YSLEER. Trimming removed 0 bases at V and 3 bases at J, with 18 bases between. The CDR3 runs to 17 residues.

The table lists this clone with a few counts. This rearrangement joins TRBV6-1 to TRBJ2-3, with 11 bases matching TRBD2. J lost 0 bases, V lost 2 bases, and 7 bases had no gene match. Germline V CDR1 and CDR2: MNHNS, SASEGT. The CDR3 covers 18 residues. CDR3 loop: CASSERPSGGSSTDTQYF. The CDR3 DNA reads as TGTGCCAGCAGTGAACGGCCTAGCGGGGGGTCTAGCACAGATACGCAGTATTTT.

J is TRBJ2-5 and V is TRBV5-1, with TRBD1 as a possible D gene (6 bases). CDR1 is SGHRS and CDR2 is YFSETQ in the germline V gene. Trimming cost V 4 bases and J 5 bases, with 21 bases left between them. There are 16 residues in the CDR3. The CDR3, as DNA: TGCGCCAGCAGCCCCCTGGAGAGGGGGTTCCGGGAGACCCAGTACTTC. Protein: CASSPLERGFRETQYF.

The rearrangement joins TRBV7-2 to TRBJ2-5, with a tentative D call TRBD1 (6 bases). V shed 5 bases and J shed 5 bases, with 15 bases lying between them. The CDR3 loop spans 14 amino acids. Per germline, CDR1 SGHTA and CDR2 FQGNSA. The CDR3 is CASSQYRERETQYF. The CDR3 nucleotides read TGTGCCAGCAGCCAATACAGGGAACGGGAGACCCAGTACTTC.

There are a few counts of this clone. The V call is TRBV7-3, the J call TRBJ1-6; 9 positions agree with TRBD1. The germline V gene has CDR1 SGHTA and CDR2 FQGTGA. V dropped 3 bases and J dropped 10; count of bases not matched to a gene: 7. The CDR3 spans 15 residues. The CDR3 loop reads CASSLTGQGSSPLHF. In DNA, the CDR3 is TGTGCCAGCAGCTTGACGGGACAGGGATCCTCACCCCTCCACTTT. The variable domain in full, with the rest retrieved from reference TRBV7-3 and TRBJ1-6, is GAGVSQTPSNKVTEKGKYVELRCDPISGHTALYWYRQSLGQGPEFLIYFQGTGAADDSGLPNDRFFAVRPEGSVSTLKIQRTERGDSAVYLCASSLTGQGSSPLHFGNGTRLTVT.

This clone occurred a few times. Here the CDR3 reads CASSFATGTGNSEQFF. The CDR3 DNA reads TGTGCCAGCAGCTTTGCAACCGGGACAGGGAATAGTGAGCAGTTCTTC. J is TRBJ2-1 and V is TRBV11-3; 9 bases agree with TRBD1. V trimming: 3 bases; J trimming: 9 bases; junction bases outside the gene matches: 12. CDR3 length: 16 amino acids. CDR1 SGHNT and CDR2 YENEEA come from the germline V gene.

In regard to this clone: The same CDR3 arises from other DNA sequences in this sample as well. The chain couples TRBV30 to TRBJ2-5; 9 nucleotides agree with TRBD2. The V gene end was trimmed by 1 base and the J gene end by 5 bases; junction bases not matched to a gene: 8. This CDR3 is 15 amino acids long. Germline CDR1 GTSNPN, CDR2 SVGIG (reference sequence). CDR3 residues: CAWSGAGGRWETQYF. The DNA of the CDR3 is TGTGCCTGGAGTGGAGCGGGGGGTCGGTGGGAGACCCAGTACTTC.

The table lists this clone with a few counts. The chain recombines TRBV30 with TRBJ2-1; D remains unclear. This CDR3 spans 15 amino acids. The germline V gene has CDR1 GTSNPN and CDR2 SVGIG (reference sequence). V lost 0 bases to trimming and J lost 7 bases, with 16 bases between them. CDR3 protein: CAWSVLSGIRNEQFF. The CDR3 region has the DNA TGTGCCTGGAGTGTACTTTCAGGCATTCGTAATGAGCAGTTCTTC.

In this sample, this clone turned up a few times. The rearrangement links TRBV9 to TRBJ2-1; no clear D gene. This CDR3 spans 13 amino acids. V was clipped by 4 bases and J by 9 bases, with 14 bases between them. Germline V gene data show CDR1 as SGDLS and CDR2 as YYNGEE. The CDR3 loop is CASSPGPSGEQFF. CDR3 in DNA: TGTGCCAGCAGCCCAGGACCGTCCGGTGAGCAGTTCTTC.